Presented here are 5 T cell receptor beta chains from one specimen sequenced in a study of identical twins (dated by TCRdb to the mid-2010s). The library was prepared using 5' RACE. The sequencer listed for this sample is Illumina HiSeq 2000. Using fastp at Q25 and MiXCR, TCRdb reprocessed the public reads and kept productive beta chains. Under each unique CDR3 protein, matching rows form one entry showing the most common genes and DNA. For this sample the table gives 130,000 to 150,000 distinct CDR3 sequences, of which under 4.5% were detected only once. The ten largest clones represent 7.5% to 8.5% of the sample. The specimen sequenced was memory T cells sorted from blood. Sample cell subset or site, as interpreted from the label and publication: CD45RO+ enriched T cells. These receptors were obtained from a man aged 18 to 35 in good health.

This clonotype came up many times. V and J are TRBV9 and TRBJ2-5; D is undetermined. The CDR3 spans 15 residues. With 0 bases removed from V and 1 base from J, the gap between germline ends came to 10 bases. Germline CDR1 is SGDLS and CDR2 is YYNGEE. The CDR3 region has the DNA TGTGCCAGCAGCGTAGGACGTGGCGGCCAAGAGACCCAGTACTTC. It yields the protein CASSVGRGGQETQYF.

This clonotype was found a few times. This chain connects TRBV7-8 to TRBJ2-5, with D tentatively TRBD2 (5 bases). Trimming took 8 bases from V and 5 from J, leaving 24 bases between them. Germline lookup yields CDR1 SGHVS and CDR2 FQNEAQ. The CDR3 loop spans 16 amino acids. Here the CDR3 DNA reads TGTGCCAGCTGCCCCGGTCCAGCGCACTCGGGGGAGACCCAGTACTTC. Residues: CASCPGPAHSGETQYF.

This clonotype has at least ten counts. The genes are TRBV20-1 and TRBJ2-1, with D tentatively TRBD1 (5 bases). Germline lookup yields CDR1 DFQATT and CDR2 SNEGSKA (reference sequence). This CDR3 is built from 15 residues. With 1 base removed from V and 1 base from J, the gap between germline ends came to 11 bases. The CDR3 here is CSARVKGKSYNEQFF. The DNA for the CDR3 is TGCAGTGCTAGAGTAAAGGGGAAATCCTACAATGAGCAGTTCTTC.

This clonotype was counted ten times or more. This rearrangement joins TRBV3-1 to TRBJ1-3; D is undetermined. V was pared by 0 bases and J by 2 bases, with 8 bases between. The germline V gene encodes CDR1 LGHDT and CDR2 YNNKEL (reference sequence). The CDR3 extends over 15 amino acids. CDR3: CASSQDSIAGNTIYF. For the CDR3, the DNA is TGTGCCAGCAGCCAAGACAGTATAGCTGGAAACACCATATATTTT.

This clonotype appeared many times. The genes are TRBV3-1 and TRBJ2-7; 8 bases line up with TRBD2. CDR3 length equals 15 residues. J lost 6 bases, V lost 6 bases, and 13 bases had no gene match. In germline, CDR1 is LGHDT, CDR2 YNNKEL (reference sequence). The CDR3 DNA reads as TGTGCCAGCAGTCGCGAGGCCAGCGGGAGTGCCGAGCAGTACTTC. Translating it yields CASSREASGSAEQYF.